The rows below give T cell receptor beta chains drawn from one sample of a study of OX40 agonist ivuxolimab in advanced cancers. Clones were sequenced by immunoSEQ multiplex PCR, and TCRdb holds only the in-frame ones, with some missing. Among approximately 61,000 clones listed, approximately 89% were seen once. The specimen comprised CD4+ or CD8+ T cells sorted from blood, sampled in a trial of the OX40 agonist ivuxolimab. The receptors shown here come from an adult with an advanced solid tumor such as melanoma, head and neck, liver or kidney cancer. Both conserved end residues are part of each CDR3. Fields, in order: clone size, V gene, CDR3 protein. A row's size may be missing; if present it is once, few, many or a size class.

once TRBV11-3 CASSSLAGGGDEQFF
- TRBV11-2 CASSYLAGDYEQYF
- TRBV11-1 CASSLQGASYEQYF
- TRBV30 CAWRETGDSYEQYF
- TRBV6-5 CASSYGENTEAFF
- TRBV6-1 CASSVGTREADTQYF
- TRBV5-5 CASSSRSGNTIYF
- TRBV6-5 CATGHHMNTEAFF
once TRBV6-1 CASIDRQDKNLDTEAFF
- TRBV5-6 CASSLTAGQDSYEQYF
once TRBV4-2 CASSQEPTDSPKGADTQYF
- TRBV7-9 CASSLGLLAATDTQYF
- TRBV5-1 CASSAGVTGELFF
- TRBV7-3 CASSLGRQGPAQPQHF
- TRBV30 CASSLGPSYEQYF
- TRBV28 CASSFGQSSYEQYF
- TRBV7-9 CASSLETESNQPQHF
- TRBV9 CASSVEEVGADTQYF
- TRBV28 CASSWGEAGYEQYF
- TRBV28 CASSWNSQAGDTQYF
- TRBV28 CASTPGAALSEAFF
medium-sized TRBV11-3 CASSFNGQMNTEAFF
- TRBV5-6 CASSPGGQEEDEQFF
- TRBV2 CASSKTTSGQNTGELFF
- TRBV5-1 CASSLGDETDTQYF
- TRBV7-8 CASSLVVAGVWEQFF
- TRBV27 CASSISTDRAVGEQYF
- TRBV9 CASSVTQNKDGGYGYTF
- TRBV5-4 CASSPRTGGYGYTF
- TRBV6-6 CASSSQGGEQFF
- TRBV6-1 CASSEWVLGAAYGYTF
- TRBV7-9 CASSLPNEQFF
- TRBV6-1 CASRELPRGPPYEQYF
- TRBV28 CASTLIGTGGLETQYF
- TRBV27 CASMGGGTEAFF
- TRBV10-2 CASSESGRVNEQYF
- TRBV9 CASSAAHTGGDGYTF
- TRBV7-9 CASRIAEGDTQYF